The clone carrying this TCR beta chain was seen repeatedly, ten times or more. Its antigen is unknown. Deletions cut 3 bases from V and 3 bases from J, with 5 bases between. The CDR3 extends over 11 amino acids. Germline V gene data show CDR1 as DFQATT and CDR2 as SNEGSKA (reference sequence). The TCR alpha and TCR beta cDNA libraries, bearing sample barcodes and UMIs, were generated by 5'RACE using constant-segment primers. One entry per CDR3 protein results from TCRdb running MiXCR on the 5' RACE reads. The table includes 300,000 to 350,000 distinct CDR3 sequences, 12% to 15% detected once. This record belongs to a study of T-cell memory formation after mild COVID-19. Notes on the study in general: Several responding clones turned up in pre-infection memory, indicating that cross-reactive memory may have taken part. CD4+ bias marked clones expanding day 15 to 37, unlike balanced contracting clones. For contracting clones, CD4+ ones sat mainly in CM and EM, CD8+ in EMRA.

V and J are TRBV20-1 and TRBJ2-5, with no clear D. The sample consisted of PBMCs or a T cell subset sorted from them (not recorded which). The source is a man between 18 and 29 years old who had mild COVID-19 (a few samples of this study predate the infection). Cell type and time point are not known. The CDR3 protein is CSASGKETQYF. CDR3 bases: TGCAGTGCTAGCGGAAAAGAGACCCAGTACTTC.